This entry lists 19 T cell receptor beta chains sequenced from one sample in a study of blood T cell repertoires in COVID-19 (dated by TCRdb to the early 2020s). The library was built by means of the immunoSEQ multiplex PCR assay. TCRdb obtained this table from immuneACCESS and retained in-frame rearrangements with V and J assigned. These tables miss some clones; where compared with another copy, unresolved V genes account for less than half of the shortfall, and the remainder is unexplained. The sample has around 140,000 clones on record, just over 85% of them singletons. The top ten constitute approximately 4.3% of the sample. The sample consisted of PBMCs or T cells enriched from blood (not recorded which). These receptors were obtained from a man aged 50-59 years who had recovered from COVID-19.

The CDR3: CASSFGGYDEQYV. CDR3 in DNA: TGTGCCAGCAGCTTCGGGGGTTACGACGAGCAGTACGTC. V is TRBV7-9 and J is TRBJ2-7; TRBD2 is a possible D gene (6 bases). The V and J ends lost 3 bases and 5 bases respectively, with 11 bases between them. Germline CDR1 and CDR2: SEHNR and FQNEAQ (reference sequence). The CDR3 is 13 amino acids.

This clone has just one count. The chain recombines TRBV4-1 with TRBJ2-7; 10 bases fit TRBD1. The V gene end was trimmed by 4 bases and the J gene end by 3 bases; junction bases not matched to a gene: 6. CDR1 MGHRA and CDR2 YSYEKL come from the germline V gene. This CDR3 region has 15 residues. The CDR3 loop is CASSPRDRGRYEQYF. CDR3 in DNA: TGCGCCAGCAGCCCCCGGGACAGGGGCCGCTACGAGCAGTACTTC.

This clone showed up just a few times. J is TRBJ2-7 and V is TRBV27; 7 bases are a match to TRBD1. With V trimmed by 6 bases and J by 5 bases, 13 bases remained unmatched. From germline, CDR1 is MNHEY and CDR2 SMNVEV (reference sequence). This CDR3 is built from 15 residues. In DNA form, the CDR3 reads TGTGCCAGCAGCCGTAGACAGGGTCCTCACCACGAGCAGTACTTC. This sequence encodes CASSRRQGPHHEQYF.

CDR3 sequence: CSVASGERGDEQFF. The CDR3 bases are TGCAGCGTGGCATCGGGAGAGAGAGGGGATGAGCAGTTCTTC. The chain combines TRBV29-1 with TRBJ2-1, with a possible D match to TRBD2 (6 bases). CDR1 SQVTM and CDR2 ANQGSEA come from the germline V gene. The CDR3 length is 14 residues. The ends were cut back, 6 bases at V and 8 bases at J, with 20 bases in the middle.

The chain has TRBV7-9 and TRBJ1-2; perhaps TRBD1 as D (5 bases). Trimming removed 2 bases at V and 2 bases at J, with 6 bases between. The germline V gene has CDR1 SEHNR and CDR2 FQNEAQ (reference sequence). The CDR3 contains 13 residues. CDR3 DNA sequence: TGTGCCAGCAGCTTATGGACAAACTATGGCTACACCTTC. Encoded protein: CASSLWTNYGYTF.

This sequence joins TRBV6-5 and TRBJ2-2, with D hard to call. The CDR3 has 13 residues. Germline loops: CDR1 MNHEY, CDR2 SVGAGI. The V end lost 0 bases, the J end lost 5 bases, and 4 bases lay between the germline ends. This CDR3 is CASSYSETGELFF. The DNA for the CDR3 is TGTGCCAGCAGTTACTCAGAGACCGGGGAGCTGTTTTTT.

The chain carries TRBV30 and TRBJ2-2; 12 bases agree with TRBD2. The CDR3 spans 14 residues. Germline V lookup: CDR1 GTSNPN, CDR2 SVGIG (reference sequence). The junction had 5 bases not matched to a gene; V was cut back by 5 bases and J by 7 bases. The CDR3 loop is CAWSLAGGLGELFF. Written as DNA, the CDR3 is TGTGCCTGGTCCCTAGCGGGGGGGCTCGGGGAGCTGTTTTTT.

The rearrangement links TRBV18 to TRBJ1-5; D perhaps matches TRBD1 (6 bases). The CDR3 sequence is 17 residues long. Germline assignment: CDR1 KGHSH and CDR2 LQKENI. Trimming took 2 bases from V and 1 from J, leaving 15 bases between them. Written as DNA, the CDR3 is TGTGCCAGCTCACCAATGGCCTCAGGGGTGAGCAATCAGCCCCAGCATTTT. This sequence encodes CASSPMASGVSNQPQHF.

This chain uses TRBV9 with TRBJ1-1, with D tentatively TRBD1 (5 bases). With 0 bases removed from V and 4 bases from J, the gap between germline ends came to 10 bases. The CDR3 consists of 14 residues. From germline, CDR1 is SGDLS and CDR2 YYNGEE. The CDR3 DNA sequence: TGTGCCAGCAGCGTAGGCCCCGGGGGCACTGAAGCTTTCTTT. It yields the protein CASSVGPGGTEAFF.

The V and J genes are TRBV19 and TRBJ2-1; tentative D call: TRBD1 (6 bases). The CDR3 has 12 amino acids. V lost 10 bases and J 9 bases, leaving 16 bases between the germline ends. CDR1 and CDR2 (germline): LNHDA, SQIVND (reference sequence). Here the CDR3 reads CAIRQDLGEQFF. The CDR3 coding sequence is TGTGCCATAAGACAGGATCTGGGTGAGCAGTTCTTC.

The rearrangement links TRBV12-5 to TRBJ2-1, with 9 positions matching TRBD2. The J segment lost 4 bases and the V segment lost 1 base, leaving 2 bases of the junction unmatched. Germline assignment: CDR1 LGHNT and CDR2 FRNRAP. This CDR3 spans 15 amino acids. The CDR3 spells CASGLGSGGYNEQFF. CDR3 sequence (DNA): TGTGCTAGTGGTTTGGGTAGCGGGGGATACAATGAGCAGTTCTTC.

This chain links TRBV27 with TRBJ1-1; 12 bases are shared with TRBD1. The trim removed 5 bases at V and 10 bases at J, leaving 8 bases unmatched. CDR3 length: 14 amino acids. The V gene's germline CDR1 is MNHEY and CDR2 SMNVEV (reference sequence). The CDR3 nucleotides read TGTGCCAGCAGTCGGGGACAGGGGGCATCAGGAGCTTTCTTT. Protein sequence: CASSRGQGASGAFF.

This clone has more than one count but fewer than ten. The sample holds other DNA sequences that translate to the same CDR3. The rearrangement links TRBV7-2 to TRBJ1-6; no definite D call. This CDR3 region has 13 residues. V shed 0 bases and J shed 8 bases, with 5 bases lying between them. Germline V gives CDR1 SGHTA, CDR2 FQGNSA. The chain's CDR3 is CASSLAGDSPLHF. The CDR3 region has the DNA TGTGCCAGCAGCTTAGCGGGAGATTCACCCCTCCACTTT.

The chain couples TRBV28 to TRBJ1-2, with D maybe TRBD1 (6 bases). Germline V gene sequence: CDR1 MDHEN, CDR2 SYDVKM. Trimming took off 6 bases at V and 2 bases at J, with 7 bases between the two ends. The length of the CDR3 is 12 residues. CDR3 residues: CASRTGNYGYTF. The CDR3 bases are TGTGCCAGCAGAACAGGGAACTATGGCTACACCTTC.

The rearrangement uses TRBV7-2 and TRBJ2-2; possibly TRBD1 for D (6 bases). This CDR3 has 15 residues. V was pared by 5 bases and J by 4 bases, with 14 bases between. CDR1 SGHTA and CDR2 FQGNSA come from the germline V gene. The CDR3 DNA sequence: TGTGCCAGCAGCGTGCGAATACAGGGCACCGGGGAGCTGTTTTTT. Protein product: CASSVRIQGTGELFF.

Here the CDR3 reads CASSPPSGGRGNEQFF. In DNA, the CDR3 is TGTGCCAGCTCACCACCGTCCGGGGGCAGGGGGAATGAGCAGTTCTTC. The rearrangement links TRBV18 to TRBJ2-1; D may be TRBD1 (7 bases). CDR3 length equals 16 residues. Germline values: CDR1 KGHSH, CDR2 LQKENI. Trimming removed 0 bases at V and 7 bases at J, with 16 bases between.

This sequence joins TRBV5-6 and TRBJ2-6, with a weak D call TRBD2 (6 bases). Trimming shortened V by 4 bases and J by 0 bases, and 14 bases separated the two germline ends. The CDR3 contains 17 residues. From germline, CDR1 is SGHDT and CDR2 YYEEEE. For the CDR3, the DNA is TGTGCCAGCAGCCGGACGGGACTCCTCTCTGGGGCCAACGTCCTGACTTTC. Protein: CASSRTGLLSGANVLTF.

The chain recombines TRBV7-9 with TRBJ2-1; possible D gene TRBD2, 6 bases. From germline, CDR1 is SEHNR and CDR2 FQNEAQ (reference sequence). Trimming shortened V by 0 bases and J by 8 bases, and 23 bases separated the two germline ends. The length of the CDR3 is 18 residues. The chain's CDR3 is CASSLARVWGPWGDEQFF. The CDR3 region has the DNA TGTGCCAGCAGCTTAGCCAGAGTCTGGGGCCCCTGGGGGGATGAGCAGTTCTTC.

The chain recombines TRBV28 with TRBJ1-1; maybe TRBD1 (5 bases). V lost 4 bases and J lost 0, with 9 bases in between. This CDR3 is built from 14 residues. Germline V lookup: CDR1 MDHEN, CDR2 SYDVKM. The CDR3 here is CASSWTHLNTEAFF. In DNA form, the CDR3 reads TGTGCCAGCAGTTGGACACATCTGAACACTGAAGCTTTCTTT.